This T cell receptor beta chain emerged from a study of T-cell reconstitution after alpha-beta-depleted transplantation in children. This clonotype came up many times. The CDR3 sequence is 16 residues long. With 2 bases removed from V and 2 bases from J, the gap between germline ends came to 14 bases. Germline CDR1 is SGHTA and CDR2 is FQGTGA. Using unique molecular identifiers, the investigators prepared the TCRbeta library. TCRdb re-derived calls from the PCR reads in MiXCR, one entry per CDR3 protein. The sample records over 300,000 distinct CDR3 sequences, about a tenth being singletons. Sequenced material: PBMCs from the stem cell graft donor, taken from the stem cell graft. The clonotype comes from a human donor who donated a stem cell graft to a child with acute lymphoblastic leukemia. The chain carries TRBV7-3 and TRBJ2-3; tentatively, D is TRBD1 or TRBD2 (5 bases each). DNA of the CDR3: TGTGCCAGCAGCTTAGGGGCAGGACTCAACACAGATACGCAGTATTTT. This translates into CASSLGAGLNTDTQYF.